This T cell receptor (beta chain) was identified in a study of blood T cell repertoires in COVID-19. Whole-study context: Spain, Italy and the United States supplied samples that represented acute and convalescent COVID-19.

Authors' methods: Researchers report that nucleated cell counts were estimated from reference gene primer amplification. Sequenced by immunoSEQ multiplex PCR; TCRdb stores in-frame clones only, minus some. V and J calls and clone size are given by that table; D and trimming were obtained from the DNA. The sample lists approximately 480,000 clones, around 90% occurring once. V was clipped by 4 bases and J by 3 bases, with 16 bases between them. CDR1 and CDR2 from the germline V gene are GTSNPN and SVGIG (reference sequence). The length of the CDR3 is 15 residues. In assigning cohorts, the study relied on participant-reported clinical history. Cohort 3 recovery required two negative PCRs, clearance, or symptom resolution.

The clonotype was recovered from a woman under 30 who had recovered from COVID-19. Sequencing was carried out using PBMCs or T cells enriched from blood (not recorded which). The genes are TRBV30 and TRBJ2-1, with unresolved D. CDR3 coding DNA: TGTGCCTGGATGTCATCGCGGAATAACTACAATGAGCAGTTCTTC. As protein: CAWMSSRNNYNEQFF.